The 5 T cell receptor beta chains below were found in one sample sequenced in a study of blood T cells in healthy people across ages. A sample-barcoded 5' primer and a J-beta primer mix were used in a second PCR of about 7 to 12 cycles. TCRdb recomputed calls from the 5' RACE reads with MiXCR, one row per CDR3 protein. Of approximately 850,000 distinct CDR3 sequences listed, under 45% are singletons. The sequenced material came from blood. The receptors here all came from a man in his fifties or sixties in good health.

The table lists this clonotype with a few counts. The chain carries TRBV7-2 and TRBJ2-7, with D perhaps TRBD2 (5 bases). The CDR3 sequence is 13 residues long. CDR1 and CDR2 from the germline V gene are SGHTA and FQGNSA. V lost 4 bases to trimming and J lost 3 bases, with 10 bases between them. The CDR3 DNA follows: TGTGCCAGCAGCTCTACTAGATACTACGAGCAGTACTTC. Residues: CASSSTRYYEQYF.

The chain is built from TRBV27 and TRBJ2-1; 7 bases align to TRBD2. This CDR3 spans 14 amino acids. In germline, CDR1 is MNHEY, CDR2 SMNVEV (reference sequence). V gave up 6 bases and J gave up 1 base; unmatched junction bases: 3. The CDR3 nucleotides are TGTGCCAGCAGCAGCGGGGTATCCTACAATGAGCAGTTCTTC. It codes for CASSSGVSYNEQFF.

As concerns this clonotype: With a much larger clone just one base away, this may be a read error. The J gene is TRBJ2-5, the V gene TRBV20-1, with D perhaps assigned TRBD1 or TRBD2 (7 bases each). V lost 5 bases, J lost 11 bases, and 21 bases lay in between. The CDR3 runs 13 residues. Germline V gene sequence: CDR1 DFQATT, CDR2 SNEGSKA (reference sequence). CDR3 sequence: CSAPRGGFYDQYF. In DNA, the CDR3 is TGCAGTGCTCCCAGGGGGGGGTTCTACGATCAGTACTTC.

This clonotype came up a few times. This chain connects TRBV28 to TRBJ2-7; the match to TRBD1 covers 8 bases. Germline trimming cut 6 bases from V and 1 base from J; bases unmatched to any gene: 5. CDR1 MDHEN and CDR2 SYDVKM come from the germline V gene. CDR3 length: 14 amino acids. The DNA for the CDR3 is TGTGCCAGCAGCGAAAGGGACAGGTCCTACGAGCAGTACTTC. It is translated as CASSERDRSYEQYF.

This clonotype has a handful of counts. The V and J genes are TRBV6-1 and TRBJ2-1, with 12 bases lining up with TRBD2. Germline CDR1 and CDR2: MNHNS and SASEGT. This CDR3 region has 16 residues. V lost 7 bases to trimming and J lost 3 bases; unmatched junction nucleotides: 7. CDR3 region: CASTERTSGDYNEQFF. CDR3 in DNA: TGTGCCAGCACCGAGAGGACTAGCGGGGACTACAATGAGCAGTTCTTC.